The clone carrying this T cell receptor beta chain was counted a few times. Its target is not known. TCRdb passed the reads through MiXCR, listing each CDR3 protein once. The sample records about 52,000 distinct CDR3 sequences, roughly 20% being singletons. The data stem from a study of T cell repertoires in cytomegalovirus infection. Study as a whole: Newly reported HLA-C-restricted and thoroughly characterized HLA-B-restricted CMV epitopes were employed. Signatures in public TCR beta sequences pointed to both CMV infection and matching HLA type. Notes on the study in general: The response measured ex vivo was dominated by TCR beta clonotypes (HLA-C-restricted and CMV-specific). CMV carriers with the relevant HLA were identified by cumulative public TCR beta family frequency.

CDR3 length equals 15 residues. V was clipped by 2 bases and J by 4 bases; unmatched bases: 6. The germline CDR1 and CDR2 sequences are SGHTA and FQGNSA. The material sequenced was CD8+ T cells from cultured PBMCs, taken from culture after CMV antigen stimulation. The chain uses TRBV7-2 and TRBJ2-5, with 8 bases that match TRBD2. This receptor was obtained from a human donor in good health (CMV status not recorded). Some clones in this sample may be carry-over from other donors' samples. The CDR3 here is CASSLTSGVGETQYF. The CDR3 DNA sequence: TGTGCCAGCAGCTTAACTAGCGGAGTCGGAGAGACCCAGTACTTC.